The TCR beta chain described here comes from a study of blood T cell repertoires in COVID-19. This clone is a singleton in its sample. CDR3 size: 14 residues. From germline, CDR1 is SGHNT and CDR2 YYREEE (reference sequence). V shed 1 base and J shed 3 bases, with 5 bases lying between them. Some clones are missing from TCRdb's copy, which holds only in-frame ones; the method was immunoSEQ multiplex PCR. The repertoire includes 80,000 or so clones, over 70% of them detected once, and 5% to 6% sits in the top ten. The V call is TRBV5-4, the J call TRBJ2-6; a possible D gene is TRBD1 (5 bases). This TCR was sampled from a man aged 45-65 years with active or convalescent COVID-19. Sequencing used peripheral blood. The CDR3 DNA sequence: TGTGCCAGCAGCTTGAGGGGTGGGGCCAACGTCCTGACTTTC. Translation: CASSLRGGANVLTF.